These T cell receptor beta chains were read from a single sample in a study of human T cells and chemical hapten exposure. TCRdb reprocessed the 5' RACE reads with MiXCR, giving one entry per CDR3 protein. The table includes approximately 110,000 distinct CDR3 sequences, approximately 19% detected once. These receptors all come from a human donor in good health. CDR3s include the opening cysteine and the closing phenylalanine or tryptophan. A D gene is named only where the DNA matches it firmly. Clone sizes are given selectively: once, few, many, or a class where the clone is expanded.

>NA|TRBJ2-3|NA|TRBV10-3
TGTGCCATCAGCCGGACGGGGGCCACAGATACGCAGTATTTT
CAISRTGATDTQYF
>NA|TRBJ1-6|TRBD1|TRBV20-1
TGCAGTGCGGGGTTGGGACAGGGAGTTAGGAATTCACCCCTCCACTTT
CSAGLGQGVRNSPLHF
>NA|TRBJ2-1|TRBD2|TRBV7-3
TGTGCCAGCAGCTTAAGTGACGGGAGGTCCAATGAGCAGTTCTTC
CASSLSDGRSNEQFF
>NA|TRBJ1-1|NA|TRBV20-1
TGCAGTGCGCAAAGATGGAAGAACACTGAAGCTTTCTTT
CSAQRWKNTEAFF
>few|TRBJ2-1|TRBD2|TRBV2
TGTGCCAGCCAGCGGGAGATAGATGAGCAGTTCTTC
CASQREIDEQFF
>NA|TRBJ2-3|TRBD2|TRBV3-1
TGTGCCAGCAGCCTCTGGACTAGCGGGGCCCAGCGGATTACGCAGTATTTT
CASSLWTSGAQRITQYF
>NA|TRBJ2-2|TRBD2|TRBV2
TGTGCCAGCAATCTAGCGGGAGGGCCCGGGGAGCTGTTTTTT
CASNLAGGPGELFF
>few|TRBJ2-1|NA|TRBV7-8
TGTGCCAGCAGCTTAGCGGTCGGCGGCAGGACCTACAATGAGCAGTTCTTC
CASSLAVGGRTYNEQFF
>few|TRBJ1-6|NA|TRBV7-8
TGTGCCAGCAGCTTATCCTTCGGAAATTCACCCCTCCACTTT
CASSLSFGNSPLHF
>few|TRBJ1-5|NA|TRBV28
TGTGCCAGCCGGTCCGGGACGGGAGGATGGTCCCAGCATTTT
CASRSGTGGWSQHF
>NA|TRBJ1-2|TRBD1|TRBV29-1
TGCAGCGTTGTTGACAGGGGGCGCAGGGATGGCTACACCTTC
CSVVDRGRRDGYTF
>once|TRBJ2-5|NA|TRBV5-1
TGCGCCAGCAGCTTGGAGGCAGGCCCCCAAGAGACCCAGTACTTC
CASSLEAGPQETQYF
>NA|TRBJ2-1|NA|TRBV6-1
TGTGCCAGCATTGAGGTAGTCGGAATCGAGCAGTTCTTC
CASIEVVGIEQFF
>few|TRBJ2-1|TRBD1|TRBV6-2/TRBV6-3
TGTGCCAGCAGTCGCCATATAGGACAGGGGGCTGACTACAATGAGCAGTTCTTC
CASSRHIGQGADYNEQFF
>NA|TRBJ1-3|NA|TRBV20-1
TGCAGTGCTAGCAGGACCGTTTCTGGAAACACCATATATTTT
CSASRTVSGNTIYF
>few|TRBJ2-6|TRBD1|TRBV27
TGTGCCAGCAGTCTCGGACAGGGTAGGTCTGGGGCCAACGTCCTGACTTTC
CASSLGQGRSGANVLTF
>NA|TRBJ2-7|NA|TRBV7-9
TGTGCCAGCAGCTTAGATGGTCGTCAGTACTTC
CASSLDGRQYF
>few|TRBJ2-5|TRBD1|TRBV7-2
TGTGCCAGCAGCTTAGACAGGGGGCGAGAGACCCAGTACTTC
CASSLDRGRETQYF
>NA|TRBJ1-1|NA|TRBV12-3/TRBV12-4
TGTGCCAGCAACCTTAACACTGAAGCTTTCTTT
CASNLNTEAFF
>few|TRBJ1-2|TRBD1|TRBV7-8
TGTGCCAGCAGCTTAGCGCTGACAGGGGGGGCTGGCTACACCTTC
CASSLALTGGAGYTF
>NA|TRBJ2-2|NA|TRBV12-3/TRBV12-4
TGTGCCAGCAGTTTACAGGGGAGGACCGGGGAGCTGTTTTTT
CASSLQGRTGELFF
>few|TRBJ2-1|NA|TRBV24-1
TGTGCCACCAGTGATTTTCGGGCACGCGATGAGCAGTTCTTC
CATSDFRARDEQFF
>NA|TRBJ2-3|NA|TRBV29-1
TGCAGCGTAGGGCAGGGAACAGATACGCAGTATTTT
CSVGQGTDTQYF
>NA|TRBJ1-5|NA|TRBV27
TGTGCCAGCAGTTTACAGGGGTTTGATCAGCCCCAGCATTTT
CASSLQGFDQPQHF
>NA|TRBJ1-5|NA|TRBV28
TGTGCCAGCAGTTTGAGCGGGGGCATTCAGCCCCAGCATTTT
CASSLSGGIQPQHF
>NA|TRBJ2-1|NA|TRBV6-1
TGTGCCAGCACTAATCGCGGGATGGGTGAGCAGTTCTTC
CASTNRGMGEQFF